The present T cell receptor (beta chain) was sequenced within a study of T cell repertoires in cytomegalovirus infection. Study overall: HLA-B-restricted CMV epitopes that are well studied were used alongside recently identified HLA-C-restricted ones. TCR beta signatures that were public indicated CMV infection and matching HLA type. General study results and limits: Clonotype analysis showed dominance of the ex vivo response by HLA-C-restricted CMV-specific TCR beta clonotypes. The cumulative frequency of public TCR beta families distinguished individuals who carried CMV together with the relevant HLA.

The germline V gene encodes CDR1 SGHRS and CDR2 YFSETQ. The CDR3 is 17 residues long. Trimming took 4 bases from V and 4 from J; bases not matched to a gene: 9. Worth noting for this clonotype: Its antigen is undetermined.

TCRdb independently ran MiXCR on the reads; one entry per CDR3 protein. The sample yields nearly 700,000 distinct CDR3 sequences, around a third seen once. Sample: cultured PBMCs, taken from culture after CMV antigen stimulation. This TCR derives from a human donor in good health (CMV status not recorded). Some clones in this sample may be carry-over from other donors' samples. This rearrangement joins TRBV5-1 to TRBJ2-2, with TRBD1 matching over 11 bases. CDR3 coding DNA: TGCGCCAGCAGCACACCGGGACAGGGGGATTTCACCGGGGAGCTGTTTTTT. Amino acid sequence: CASSTPGQGDFTGELFF.